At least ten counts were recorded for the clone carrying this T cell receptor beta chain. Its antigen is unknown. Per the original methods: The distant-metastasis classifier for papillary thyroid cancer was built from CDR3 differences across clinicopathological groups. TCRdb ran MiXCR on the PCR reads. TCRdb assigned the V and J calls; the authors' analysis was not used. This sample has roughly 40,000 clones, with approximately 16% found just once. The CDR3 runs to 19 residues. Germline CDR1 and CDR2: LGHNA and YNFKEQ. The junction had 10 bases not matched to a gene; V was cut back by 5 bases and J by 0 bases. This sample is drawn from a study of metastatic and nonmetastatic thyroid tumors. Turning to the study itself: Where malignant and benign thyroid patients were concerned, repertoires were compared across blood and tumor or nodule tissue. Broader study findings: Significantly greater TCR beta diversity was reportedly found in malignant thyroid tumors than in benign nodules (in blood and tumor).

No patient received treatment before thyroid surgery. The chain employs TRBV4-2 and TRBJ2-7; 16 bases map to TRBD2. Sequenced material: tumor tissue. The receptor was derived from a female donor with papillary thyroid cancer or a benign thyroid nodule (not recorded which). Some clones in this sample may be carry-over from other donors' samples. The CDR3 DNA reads TGTGCCAGCAGCAGAACCCTGGGACTAGCGGGAGGGTACTCCTACGAGCAGTACTTC. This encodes CASSRTLGLAGGYSYEQYF.